One and the same sample provided the 5 T cell receptor beta chains below, sequenced in a study of T cell responses to AZD1222 COVID-19 vaccine (dated by TCRdb to the early 2020s). Library method: the immunoSEQ multiplex PCR assay. Imported from immuneACCESS, the table was reduced by TCRdb to in-frame sequences with V and J called. These copies leave out some clones; in studies compared against another copy, an unresolved V gene accounts for under half, and the cause of the remainder is not known. This sample gives 150,000 to 200,000 clones in total; less than 95% of them show up just once. Clones ranked in the top ten supply approximately 0.6% of the sample. In light of the paper, this sample's time point label describes: baseline before first vaccination. The sequencing used peripheral blood, collected on day 0 of AZD1222 vaccination. The receptor source for this set is an adult in good health.

This chain joins TRBV5-6 and TRBJ1-2; weak D call: TRBD1 (6 bases). The V end lost 3 bases, the J end lost 4 bases, and 10 bases lay between the germline ends. Germline CDR1 and CDR2: SGHDT and YYEEEE. The CDR3 extends over 13 amino acids. The CDR3 loop is CASSSGDFYGYTF. CDR3 in DNA: TGTGCCAGCAGCTCAGGGGATTTCTATGGCTACACCTTC.

The chain is built from TRBV2 and TRBJ2-3, with 8 bases aligning to TRBD2. This CDR3 is built from 15 residues. V shed 6 bases, J shed 0 bases, and the junction held 5 bases outside the gene matches. CDR1 is SNHLY and CDR2 is FYNNEI in the germline V gene. CDR3 nucleotides: TGTGCCAGCAGGGTATCGGGGGGGAGCACAGATACGCAGTATTTT. Its protein is CASRVSGGSTDTQYF.

The chain uses TRBV6-5 and TRBJ1-6; 7 bases map to TRBD1. The length of the CDR3 is 14 residues. The germline V gene has CDR1 MNHEY and CDR2 SVGAGI. With V trimmed by 8 bases and J by 3 bases, 4 bases remained unmatched. The CDR3 DNA follows: TGTGCCAGCGAAAGACAGGGCTATAATTCACCCCTCCACTTT. Protein product: CASERQGYNSPLHF.

CDR3 nucleotides: TGTGCCAGCAGTGAAGGGCAGGGGTGGGGCACCGGGGAGCTGTTTTTT. Its translation: CASSEGQGWGTGELFF. The J gene is TRBJ2-2, the V gene TRBV6-1; D perhaps matches TRBD1 (6 bases). Germline values: CDR1 MNHNS, CDR2 SASEGT. The CDR3 consists of 16 residues. V lost 1 base and J lost 4, with 13 bases in between.

This chain connects TRBV7-2 to TRBJ2-3, with D unclear. The V end lost 5 bases, the J end lost 3 bases, and 21 bases lay between the germline ends. The germline V gene has CDR1 SGHTA and CDR2 FQGNSA. The CDR3 totals 17 residues. The CDR3 DNA sequence: TGTGCCAGCAGCCCCTATAGCCGTATTGGAAGGACAGATACGCAGTATTTT. This gives the protein CASSPYSRIGRTDTQYF.